The 18 T cell receptor beta chains reported below all come from one sample, sequenced in a study of blood T cell repertoires in COVID-19. Assay used: immunoSEQ multiplex PCR; TCRdb lists only in-frame clones, some missing. The data show hundreds of thousands of clones, with 88% seen just once and about 0.99% held by the top ten. Sequencing was performed on peripheral blood. The receptor set was obtained from a woman between 40 and 55 years old who had recovered from COVID-19.

This chain connects TRBV7-9 to TRBJ2-5; weak D call: TRBD1 (7 bases). Germline CDR1 SEHNR, CDR2 FQNEAQ (reference sequence). This CDR3 has 14 amino acids. Trimming took 11 bases from V and 5 from J, leaving 21 bases between them. CDR3 in DNA: TGTGCCCTCGTGGAGGGGGCGCCAGGGGAGACCCAGTACTTC. Residues: CALVEGAPGETQYF. Looking up the rest from reference TRBV7-9 and TRBJ2-5 gives the full variable domain: DTGVSQNPRHKITKRGQNVTFRCDPISEHNRLYWYRQTLGQGPEFLTYFQNEAQLEKSRLLSDRFSAERPKGSFSTLEIQRTEQGDSAMYLCALVEGAPGETQYFGPGTRLLVL.

This clone occurred once. The rearrangement joins TRBV7-2 to TRBJ2-5, with D unresolved. The CDR3 covers 13 residues. V lost 1 base to trimming and J lost 5 bases, with 8 bases between them. The germline V gene encodes CDR1 SGHTA and CDR2 FQGNSA. The CDR3 coding sequence is TGTGCCAGCAGCTTAGAGCTTTGGGAGACCCAGTACTTC. This sequence encodes CASSLELWETQYF.

CDR3 sequence reads: CASSLGASGSNEQFF. The CDR3 DNA reads as TGTGCCAGCAGCTTGGGGGCTAGCGGGAGCAATGAGCAGTTCTTC. This chain uses TRBV5-8 with TRBJ2-1; TRBD2 aligns across 10 bases. The CDR3 is made up of 15 amino acids. Germline CDR1 is SGHTS and CDR2 is YDEGEE. J lost 6 bases, V lost 0 bases, and 3 bases had no gene match.

The genes are TRBV9 and TRBJ1-3; D ambiguous. The V end lost 0 bases, the J end lost 1 base, and 8 bases lay between the germline ends. The germline V gene encodes CDR1 SGDLS and CDR2 YYNGEE. The CDR3 covers 15 residues. CDR3 bases: TGTGCCAGCAGCGTAGGCCCCGGGTCTGGAAACACCATATATTTT. Residues: CASSVGPGSGNTIYF.

The chain uses TRBV10-3 and TRBJ2-3; TRBD1 matches 9 bases. The CDR3 has 16 amino acids. With V trimmed by 2 bases and J by 5 bases, 8 bases remained unmatched. Germline CDR1 ENHRY, CDR2 SYGVKD. CDR3 amino acids: CAISEAGTGRGDTQYF. Written as DNA, the CDR3 is TGTGCCATCAGTGAGGCCGGGACAGGGAGAGGAGATACGCAGTATTTT.

The chain employs TRBV6-6 and TRBJ1-1; maybe TRBD1 (5 bases). V lost 6 bases and J 4 bases, leaving 15 bases between the germline ends. Germline CDR1 and CDR2: MNHNY and SVGAGI (reference sequence). The CDR3 sequence is 14 residues long. DNA of the CDR3: TGTGCCAGCAGAATACACACGGGGGGCACTGAAGCTTTCTTT. It specifies CASRIHTGGTEAFF.

This rearrangement joins TRBV29-1 to TRBJ2-2; D possibly corresponds to TRBD1 (6 bases). Germline CDR1 reads SQVTM; CDR2 reads ANQGSEA. The CDR3 has 12 residues. Trimming took 3 bases from V and 7 from J, leaving 9 bases between them. DNA for the CDR3: TGCAGCGTTGAGAGGGGGAACGGGGAGCTGTTTTTT. It translates to CSVERGNGELFF.

This chain uses TRBV7-2 with TRBJ2-4, with 7 bases matching TRBD2. V was pared by 5 bases and J by 8 bases, with 6 bases of the junction left unmatched. There are 13 residues in the CDR3. Germline V gives CDR1 SGHTA, CDR2 FQGNSA. Here the CDR3 DNA reads TGTGCCAGCAGCGCCCCGACTAGCTACATTCAGTACTTC. Protein: CASSAPTSYIQYF.

This chain joins TRBV3-1 (or the pseudogene TRBV3-2) and TRBJ1-2; D call uncertain. The V end was cut by 1 base, the J end by 8 bases, with 11 bases between. Per germline, CDR1 LGHDT and CDR2 YNNKEL (reference sequence). This CDR3 has 13 residues. The CDR3 DNA is TGTGCCAGCAGCCAAGTTCGAGGGCGGGGCTACACCTTC. It codes for CASSQVRGRGYTF.

The chain uses TRBV7-2 and TRBJ2-5, with 8 bases aligning to TRBD1. Per the germline V gene, CDR1 is SGHTA and CDR2 is FQGNSA. V gave up 5 bases and J gave up 5 bases; unmatched junction bases: 7. The CDR3 covers 14 residues. The CDR3 nucleotides read TGTGCCAGCAGCCGCCAGGGGGCTCGGGAGACCCAGTACTTC. It translates to CASSRQGARETQYF.

In this sample, this clone turned up once. The chain links TRBV5-6 to TRBJ1-1; TRBD1 matches at 11 bases. This CDR3 is 15 amino acids long. The V gene end was trimmed by 0 bases and the J gene end by 5 bases; junction bases not matched to a gene: 3. The germline V gene has CDR1 SGHDT and CDR2 YYEEEE. The CDR3 sequence is CASSLGTGGWTEAFF. The CDR3 region has the DNA TGTGCCAGCAGCTTGGGGACAGGGGGCTGGACTGAAGCTTTCTTT.

V usage is TRBV6-1 and J usage is TRBJ1-4, with a weak D call TRBD1 (5 bases). Germline loops: CDR1 MNHNS, CDR2 SASEGT. The CDR3 is 15 amino acids. V lost 1 base and J 9 bases, leaving 15 bases between the germline ends. DNA for the CDR3: TGTGCCAGCAGTGAAGGGTGGGGGGACGGTAAAAAACTGTTTTTT. Translated: CASSEGWGDGKKLFF.

This chain links TRBV6-2 or TRBV6-3 with TRBJ1-1, with TRBD1 as a possible D gene (6 bases). Germline values: CDR1 MNHEY, CDR2 SVGEGT. The length of the CDR3 is 13 residues. The V end was cut by 5 bases, the J end by 5 bases, with 12 bases between. In DNA form, the CDR3 reads TGTGCCAGCAGTCACAGGGTCAGTACTGAAGCTTTCTTT. It yields the protein CASSHRVSTEAFF.

The chain recombines TRBV5-4 with TRBJ2-7; 9 bases map to TRBD1. The germline V gene has CDR1 SGHNT and CDR2 YYREEE (reference sequence). V lost 4 bases, J lost 3 bases, and 5 bases stayed unmatched. CDR3 length: 14 amino acids. CDR3 sequence reads: CASSPGQGLYEQYF. The CDR3 DNA follows: TGTGCCAGCAGCCCGGGACAGGGCCTCTACGAGCAGTACTTC.

About this clone: Additional DNA sequences in this sample encode the identical CDR3. The chain uses TRBV9 and TRBJ2-1; 7 bases agree with TRBD2. Germline V gene sequence: CDR1 SGDLS, CDR2 YYNGEE. CDR3 length: 15 amino acids. V lost 0 bases, J lost 3 bases, and 3 bases stayed unmatched. This CDR3 is CASSVAGGGYNEQFF. CDR3 coding DNA: TGTGCCAGCAGCGTAGCTGGGGGGGGCTACAATGAGCAGTTCTTC.

V usage is TRBV9 and J usage is TRBJ1-2; tentative D call: TRBD1 (5 bases). CDR1 SGDLS and CDR2 YYNGEE come from the germline V gene. Trimming cost V 4 bases and J 7 bases, with 11 bases left between them. The CDR3 is made up of 12 amino acids. As DNA, the CDR3 is TGTGCCAGCAGCCGGGCCGGGGGTGGCTACACCTTC. This gives the protein CASSRAGGGYTF.

This clone has only a few counts. V usage is TRBV20-1 and J usage is TRBJ1-5; weak D call: TRBD1 (6 bases). From germline, CDR1 is DFQATT and CDR2 SNEGSKA (reference sequence). This CDR3 has 11 amino acids. V lost 3 bases and J lost 8, with 8 bases in between. CDR3 sequence: CSASPGEPQHF. The CDR3, as DNA: TGCAGTGCTAGTCCAGGGGAGCCCCAGCATTTT.

The rearrangement joins TRBV6-2 or TRBV6-3 to TRBJ1-1; TRBD1 aligns across 10 bases. Per germline, CDR1 MNHEY and CDR2 SVGEGT. The CDR3 runs 13 residues. V trimming: 6 bases; J trimming: 5 bases; junction bases outside the gene matches: 3. The CDR3 nucleotides read TGTGCCAGCAGCCAGGACAGGGGGACTGAAGCTTTCTTT. Translating gives CASSQDRGTEAFF.